This T cell receptor beta chain derives from a study of shared clonotypes between healthy human individuals. The CDR3 runs 15 residues. Trimming at V came to 0 bases and at J to 3 bases, leaving 2 bases not matched to a gene. Germline V lookup: CDR1 SGDLS, CDR2 YYNGEE. CD8 cells classed as naive were CD45RO-negative and positively selected for CCR7, excluding terminally differentiated effector memory CD45RA+ cells. TCRdb's table, derived via immunoSEQ multiplex PCR, lists solely in-frame clones and lacks some. The sample yields roughly 810,000 clones, about 97% seen once. V and J are TRBV9 and TRBJ2-1, with 8 nucleotides matching TRBD2. The source is a man younger than 45 in good health. Input material: naive CD8+ T cells sorted from blood. The CDR3 DNA follows: TGTGCCAGCAGCGTAGCCGGGAGGGTCTACAATGAGCAGTTCTTC. This sequence encodes CASSVAGRVYNEQFF.